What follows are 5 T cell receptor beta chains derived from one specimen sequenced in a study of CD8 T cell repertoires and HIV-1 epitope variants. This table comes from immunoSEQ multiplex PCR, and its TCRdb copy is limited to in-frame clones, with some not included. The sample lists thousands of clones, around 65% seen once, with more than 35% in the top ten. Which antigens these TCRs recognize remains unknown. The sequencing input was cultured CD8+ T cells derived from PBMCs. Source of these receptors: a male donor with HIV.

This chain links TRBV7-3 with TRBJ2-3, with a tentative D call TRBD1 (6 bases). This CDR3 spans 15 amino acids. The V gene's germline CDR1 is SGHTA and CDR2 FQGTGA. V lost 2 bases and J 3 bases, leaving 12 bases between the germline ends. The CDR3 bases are TGTGCCAGCAGCTTAGGGTTAACAGGGACAGATACGCAGTATTTT. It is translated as CASSLGLTGTDTQYF.

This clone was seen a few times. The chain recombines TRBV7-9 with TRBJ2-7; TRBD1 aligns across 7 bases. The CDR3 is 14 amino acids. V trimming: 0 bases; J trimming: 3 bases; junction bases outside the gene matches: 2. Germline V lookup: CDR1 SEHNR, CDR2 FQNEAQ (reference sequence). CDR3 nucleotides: TGTGCCAGCAGCTTAGCGGGGGACAGCTACGAGCAGTACTTC. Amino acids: CASSLAGDSYEQYF.

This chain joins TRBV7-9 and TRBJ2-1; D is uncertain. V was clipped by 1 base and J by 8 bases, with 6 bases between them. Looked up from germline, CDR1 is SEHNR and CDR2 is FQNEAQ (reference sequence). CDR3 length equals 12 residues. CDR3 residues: CASSLDPDEQFF. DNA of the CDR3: TGTGCCAGCAGCTTAGATCCGGATGAGCAGTTCTTC.

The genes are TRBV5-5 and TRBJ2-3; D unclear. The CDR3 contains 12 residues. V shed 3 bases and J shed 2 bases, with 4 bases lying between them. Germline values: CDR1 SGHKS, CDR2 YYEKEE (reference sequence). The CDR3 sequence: CASSSITDTQYF. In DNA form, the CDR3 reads TGTGCCAGCAGCTCTATCACAGATACGCAGTATTTT.

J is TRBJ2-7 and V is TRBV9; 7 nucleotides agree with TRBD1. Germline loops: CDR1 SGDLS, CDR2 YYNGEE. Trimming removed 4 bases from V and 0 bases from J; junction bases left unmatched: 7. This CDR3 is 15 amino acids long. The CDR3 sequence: CASSPGGVYSYEQYF. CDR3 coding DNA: TGTGCCAGCAGCCCAGGGGGAGTTTACTCCTACGAGCAGTACTTC.